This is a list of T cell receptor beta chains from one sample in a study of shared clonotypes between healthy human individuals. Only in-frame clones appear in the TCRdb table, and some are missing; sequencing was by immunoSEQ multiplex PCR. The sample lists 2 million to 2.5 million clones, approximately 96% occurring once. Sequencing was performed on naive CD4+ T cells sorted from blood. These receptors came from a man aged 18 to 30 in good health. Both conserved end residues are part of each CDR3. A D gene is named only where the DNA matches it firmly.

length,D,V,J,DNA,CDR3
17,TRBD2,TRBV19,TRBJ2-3,TGTGCCAGTAGTTCTGGGACTAGCGGAAAACTCACAGATACGCAGTATTTT,CASSSGTSGKLTDTQYF
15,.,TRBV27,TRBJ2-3,TGTGCCAGCAGTTTAAGAGGAGTCGCCACAGATACGCAGTATTTT,CASSLRGVATDTQYF
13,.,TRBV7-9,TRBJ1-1,TGTGCCAGCAGCTTAGCGGGGGCTGATGAAGCTTTCTTT,CASSLAGADEAFF
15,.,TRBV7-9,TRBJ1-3,TGTGCCAGCAGCCCGGTCGGGAGCTCTGGAAACACCATATATTTT,CASSPVGSSGNTIYF
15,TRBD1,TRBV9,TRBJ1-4,TGTGCCAGCAGTTTGACAGGGGGCTCTTACGAAAAACTGTTTTTT,CASSLTGGSYEKLFF
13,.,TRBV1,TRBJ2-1,TGCACCAGCAGCCAAGATCGGCAAGTTCTGCAGTTCTTC,CTSSQDRQVLQFF
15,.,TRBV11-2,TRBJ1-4,TGTGCCAGCAGCTTGGGGCAGCTGGCTAATGAAAAACTGTTTTTT,CASSLGQLANEKLFF
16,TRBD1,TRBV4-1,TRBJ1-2,TGCGCCAGCAGCTTGAGGGGGCAGGGCGACGATCGTGGCTACACCTTC,CASSLRGQGDDRGYTF
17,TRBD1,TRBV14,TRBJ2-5,TGTGCCAGCAGCCCCCTCCCGGGGGACAGGGGTGGAGAGACCCAGTACTTC,CASSPLPGDRGGETQYF
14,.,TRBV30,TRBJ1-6,TGTGCCTGGAGGCCCACTGCGAATAATTCACCCCTCCACTTT,CAWRPTANNSPLHF
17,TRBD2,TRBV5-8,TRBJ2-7,TGTGCCAGCAGCTTCCGGGGACTAGCGGGAAGCTCCTACGAGCAGTACTTC,CASSFRGLAGSSYEQYF